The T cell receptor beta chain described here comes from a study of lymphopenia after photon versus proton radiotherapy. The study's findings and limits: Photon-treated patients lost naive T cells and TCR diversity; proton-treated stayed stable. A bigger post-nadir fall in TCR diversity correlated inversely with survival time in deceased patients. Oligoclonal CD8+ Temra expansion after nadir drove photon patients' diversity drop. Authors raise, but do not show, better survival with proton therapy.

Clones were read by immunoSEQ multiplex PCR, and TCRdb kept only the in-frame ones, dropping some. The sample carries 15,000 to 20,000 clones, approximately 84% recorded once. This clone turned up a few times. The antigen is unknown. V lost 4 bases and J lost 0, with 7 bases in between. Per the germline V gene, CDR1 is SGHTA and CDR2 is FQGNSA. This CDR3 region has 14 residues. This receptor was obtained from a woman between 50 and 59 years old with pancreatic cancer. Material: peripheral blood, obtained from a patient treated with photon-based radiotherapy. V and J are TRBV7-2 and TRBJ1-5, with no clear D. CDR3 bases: TGTGCCAGCAGCTATGCAATTAGCAATCAGCCCCAGCATTTT. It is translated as CASSYAISNQPQHF.